A selection of T cell receptor beta chains follows, all from one sample in a study of cytomegalovirus exposure and HLA in healthy donors. TCRdb's copy holds only in-frame clones and misses some; the assay was immunoSEQ multiplex PCR. The sample has some 110,000 clones, about 70% seen once. Sequenced: PBMCs. The origin of the receptors is a woman aged 60-70 years in good health and CMV-seropositive. The CDR3 runs from the conserved cysteine through the conserved F or W. Fields, in order: clone size, V gene, D gene, J gene, CDR3 protein, CDR3 DNA. A D gene is named only where the DNA matches it firmly. Expanded clones are given a class, and other clones once, few, many or no size at all.

clone size: NA; V gene: TRBV9; D gene: NA; J gene: TRBJ1-6; CDR3 protein: CASSVGQSYNSPLHF; CDR3 DNA: TGTGCCAGCAGCGTAGGACAATCCTATAATTCACCCCTCCACTTT
clone size: NA; V gene: TRBV12-5; D gene: NA; J gene: TRBJ1-1; CDR3 protein: CASGLRISEAFF; CDR3 DNA: TGTGCTAGTGGTTTGCGTATCTCTGAAGCTTTCTTT
clone size: NA; V gene: TRBV2; D gene: NA; J gene: TRBJ1-3; CDR3 protein: CASSAGDSGNTIYF; CDR3 DNA: TGTGCCAGCAGTGCGGGGGACTCTGGAAACACCATATATTTT
clone size: NA; V gene: TRBV4-2; D gene: NA; J gene: TRBJ2-5; CDR3 protein: CASSQDWAGRQETQYF; CDR3 DNA: TGTGCCAGCAGCCAAGATTGGGCGGGACGCCAAGAGACCCAGTACTTC
clone size: few; V gene: TRBV11-2; D gene: TRBD1; J gene: TRBJ2-1; CDR3 protein: CASSLGTGVYEQFF; CDR3 DNA: TGTGCCAGCAGCTTAGGGACAGGGGTATATGAGCAGTTCTTC
clone size: NA; V gene: TRBV7-6; D gene: NA; J gene: TRBJ2-1; CDR3 protein: CASSFSNNEQFF; CDR3 DNA: TGTGCCAGCAGCTTTTCCAATAATGAGCAGTTCTTC
clone size: NA; V gene: TRBV5-1; D gene: TRBD1; J gene: TRBJ2-3; CDR3 protein: CASSPYSRGPTDTQYF; CDR3 DNA: TGCGCCAGCAGCCCCTACTCCAGGGGGCCTACAGATACGCAGTATTTT
clone size: NA; V gene: TRBV4-2; D gene: NA; J gene: TRBJ2-7; CDR3 protein: CASSQSGTEQYF; CDR3 DNA: TGTGCCAGCAGCCAATCGGGTACCGAGCAGTACTTC
clone size: NA; V gene: TRBV6-5; D gene: TRBD2; J gene: TRBJ2-3; CDR3 protein: CASRSGRGDTQYF; CDR3 DNA: TGTGCCAGCAGAAGCGGGAGGGGGGATACGCAGTATTTT
clone size: few; V gene: TRBV7-9; D gene: TRBD1; J gene: TRBJ1-4; CDR3 protein: CASRKTGGAEKLFF; CDR3 DNA: TGTGCCAGCAGAAAGACAGGGGGGGCAGAAAAACTGTTTTTT
clone size: NA; V gene: TRBV2; D gene: TRBD1; J gene: TRBJ1-1; CDR3 protein: CASALGQGGTEAFF; CDR3 DNA: TGTGCCAGCGCTCTCGGACAGGGTGGAACTGAAGCTTTCTTT
clone size: NA; V gene: TRBV27; D gene: NA; J gene: TRBJ2-1; CDR3 protein: CASSRGVSYNEQFF; CDR3 DNA: TGTGCCAGTTCTAGGGGTGTCTCCTACAATGAGCAGTTCTTC
clone size: NA; V gene: TRBV2; D gene: TRBD1; J gene: TRBJ1-2; CDR3 protein: CASTAGGSTYGYTF; CDR3 DNA: TGTGCCAGCACGGCAGGGGGCTCGACCTATGGCTACACCTTC
clone size: once; V gene: TRBV30; D gene: TRBD1; J gene: TRBJ1-1; CDR3 protein: CAWSEGTGGLRAFF; CDR3 DNA: TGTGCCTGGAGCGAAGGGACAGGGGGTTTAAGGGCTTTCTTT
clone size: NA; V gene: TRBV7-2; D gene: NA; J gene: TRBJ2-6; CDR3 protein: CASSSPPPSGANVLTF; CDR3 DNA: TGTGCCAGCAGCTCTCCCCCCCCGTCTGGGGCCAACGTCCTGACTTTC
clone size: NA; V gene: TRBV19; D gene: TRBD1; J gene: TRBJ1-5; CDR3 protein: CASSFGTGYQPQHF; CDR3 DNA: TGTGCCAGCTCTTTTGGGACAGGGTATCAGCCCCAGCATTTT
clone size: NA; V gene: TRBV5-7; D gene: NA; J gene: TRBJ2-5; CDR3 protein: CASKTDRLQETQYF; CDR3 DNA: TGTGCCAGCAAAACTGACAGGCTCCAAGAGACCCAGTACTTC
clone size: NA; V gene: TRBV7-9; D gene: NA; J gene: TRBJ1-2; CDR3 protein: CASEVGGSNYGYTF; CDR3 DNA: TGTGCCAGCGAGGTCGGGGGATCCAACTATGGCTACACCTTC
clone size: few; V gene: TRBV5-1; D gene: TRBD2; J gene: TRBJ2-3; CDR3 protein: CASSSRRTSGKGDTQYF; CDR3 DNA: TGCGCCAGCAGCTCGAGACGGACTAGCGGGAAAGGTGATACGCAGTATTTT
clone size: few; V gene: TRBV5-8; D gene: TRBD1; J gene: TRBJ1-2; CDR3 protein: CASSAQGGLYGYTF; CDR3 DNA: TGTGCCAGCAGCGCACAGGGGGGACTTTATGGCTACACCTTC